Below are 8 T cell receptor beta chains sequenced from a single sample in a study of a mutant IDH1 vaccine in newly diagnosed glioma (dated by TCRdb to the early 2020s). The library was made by the immunoSEQ multiplex PCR assay. What TCRdb holds here is the immuneACCESS table cut down to in-frame rearrangements. Part of the clones is not present; checked against another copy, under half of the missing clones reflect an unresolved V gene, and the others are unexplained. Recorded for this sample are 20,000 to 25,000 clones; roughly 84% of them occurred a single time. Over 2.5% of the sample belongs to the ten largest clones. Reading the label with the study, this specimen's time point is: week 47, end of study. Each vaccine dose, consisting of 300 ug of a 20-mer mutant IDH1 peptide in Montanide, was administered subcutaneously with topical imiquimod. Their antigens are not known. The sample was PBMCs, taken from a glioma patient whose treatment included an IDH1 peptide vaccine. These receptors all stem from a man aged 35-49 years with glioma.

This chain connects TRBV4-1 to TRBJ2-7; weak D call: TRBD2 (6 bases). Germline loops: CDR1 MGHRA, CDR2 YSYEKL. CDR3 length equals 15 residues. V dropped 1 base and J dropped 5 bases, with 15 bases sitting between them. CDR3 bases: TGCGCCAGCAGCCAAGGAGGAGGGGATTTTGACGAGCAGTACTTC. Protein sequence: CASSQGGGDFDEQYF.

V usage is TRBV5-1 and J usage is TRBJ1-2; D may be TRBD1 (6 bases). The germline gives CDR1 SGHRS, CDR2 YFSETQ. Deletions cut 3 bases from V and 0 bases from J, with 12 bases between. The CDR3 has 15 amino acids. The CDR3 DNA is TGCGCCAGCAGCTCCTGGACAGTTGCTAACTATGGCTACACCTTC. Translating gives CASSSWTVANYGYTF.

The gene calls are TRBV28 and TRBJ1-2; D not resolved. CDR1 and CDR2 from the germline V gene are MDHEN and SYDVKM. There are 11 residues in the CDR3. Trimming pared 6 bases from V and 7 bases from J, leaving 9 bases between. The chain's CDR3 is CASRLTFGYTF. The CDR3 DNA is TGTGCCAGCAGGTTGACGTTTGGCTACACCTTC.

This chain joins TRBV19 and TRBJ1-1; D gene ambiguous. The length of the CDR3 is 13 residues. V dropped 7 bases and J dropped 1 base, with 10 bases sitting between them. Germline CDR1 and CDR2: LNHDA and SQIVND (reference sequence). Written as DNA, the CDR3 is TGTGCCAGTAAAGGCAGGCGGAACACTGAAGCTTTCTTT. Encoded protein: CASKGRRNTEAFF.

V is TRBV5-1 and J is TRBJ2-3, with 9 nucleotides matching TRBD1. Losses at the gene ends were 2 bases for V and 5 bases for J; bases not matched to a gene: 3. This CDR3 has 14 amino acids. Germline V gene lookup returns CDR1 SGHRS and CDR2 YFSETQ. CDR3 coding DNA: TGCGCCAGCAGCTTTACAGGGGGCAGAGATACGCAGTATTTT. Translating it yields CASSFTGGRDTQYF.

The rearrangement joins TRBV9 to TRBJ2-5; perhaps TRBD2 as D (7 bases). This CDR3 is built from 16 residues. V lost 3 bases and J lost 4, with 19 bases in between. Germline CDR1 and CDR2: SGDLS and YYNGEE. The CDR3 spells CASSALGGLALETQYF. CDR3 nucleotides: TGTGCCAGCAGCGCGCTGGGGGGGCTAGCTTTAGAGACCCAGTACTTC.

V and J are TRBV7-2 and TRBJ2-6; D unresolved. Trimming took off 3 bases at V and 3 bases at J, with 3 bases between the two ends. The germline gives CDR1 SGHTA, CDR2 FQGNSA. This CDR3 region has 13 residues. CDR3 in DNA: TGTGCCAGCAGCTTCTATGGGGCCAACGTCCTGACTTTC. It yields the protein CASSFYGANVLTF.

The chain combines TRBV7-2 with TRBJ2-5, with D possibly matching TRBD2 (5 bases). CDR1 is SGHTA and CDR2 is FQGNSA in the germline V gene. V lost 2 bases and J 5 bases, leaving 15 bases between the germline ends. The CDR3 has 15 amino acids. The CDR3 bases are TGTGCCAGCAGCTTAAACCCCCTAGCTCGGGAGACCCAGTACTTC. Protein: CASSLNPLARETQYF.